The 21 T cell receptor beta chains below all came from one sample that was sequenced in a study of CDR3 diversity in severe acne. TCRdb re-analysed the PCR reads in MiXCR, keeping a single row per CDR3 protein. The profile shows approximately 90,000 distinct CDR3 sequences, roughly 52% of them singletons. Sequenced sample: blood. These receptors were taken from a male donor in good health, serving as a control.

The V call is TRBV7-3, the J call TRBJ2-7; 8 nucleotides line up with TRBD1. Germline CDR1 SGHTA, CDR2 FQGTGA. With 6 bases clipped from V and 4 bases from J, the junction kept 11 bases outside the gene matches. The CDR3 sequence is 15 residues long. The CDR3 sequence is CASSSGTGRPYEQYF. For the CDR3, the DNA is TGTGCCAGCAGTTCCGGGACAGGCCGCCCTTACGAGCAGTACTTC.

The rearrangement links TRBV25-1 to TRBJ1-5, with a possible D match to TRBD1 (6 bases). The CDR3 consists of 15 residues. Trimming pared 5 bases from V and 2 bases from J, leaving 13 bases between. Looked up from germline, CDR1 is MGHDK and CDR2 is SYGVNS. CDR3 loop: CASSSGEAGNQPQHF. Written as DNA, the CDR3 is TGTGCCAGCAGTTCAGGGGAAGCGGGCAATCAGCCCCAGCATTTT.

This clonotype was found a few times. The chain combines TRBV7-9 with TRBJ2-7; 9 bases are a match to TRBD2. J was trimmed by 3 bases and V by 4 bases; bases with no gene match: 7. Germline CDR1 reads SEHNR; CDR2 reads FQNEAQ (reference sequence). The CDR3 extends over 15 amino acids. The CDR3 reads CASSSGAGGGYEQYF. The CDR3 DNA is TGTGCCAGCAGCTCCGGAGCGGGAGGCGGCTACGAGCAGTACTTC.

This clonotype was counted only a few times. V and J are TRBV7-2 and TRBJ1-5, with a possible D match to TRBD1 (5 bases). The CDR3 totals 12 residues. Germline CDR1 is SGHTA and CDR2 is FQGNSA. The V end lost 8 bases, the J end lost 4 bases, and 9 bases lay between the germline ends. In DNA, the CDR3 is TGTGCCAGCGGCAGGGAAAATCAGCCCCAGCATTTT. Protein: CASGRENQPQHF.

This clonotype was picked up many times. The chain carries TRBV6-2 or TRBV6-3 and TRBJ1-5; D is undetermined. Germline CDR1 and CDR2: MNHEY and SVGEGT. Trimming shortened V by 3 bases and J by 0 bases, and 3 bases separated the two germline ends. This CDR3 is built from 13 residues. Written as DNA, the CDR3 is TGTGCCAGCAGTTATAATAGCAATCAGCCCCAGCATTTT. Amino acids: CASSYNSNQPQHF.

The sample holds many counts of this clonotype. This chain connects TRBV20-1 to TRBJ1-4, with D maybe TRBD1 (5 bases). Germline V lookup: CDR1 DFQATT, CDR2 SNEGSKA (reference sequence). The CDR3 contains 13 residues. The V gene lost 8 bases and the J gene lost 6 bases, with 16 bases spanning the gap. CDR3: CSSPGTGDEKLFF. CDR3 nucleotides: TGCAGTTCGCCAGGGACGGGTGATGAAAAACTGTTTTTT.

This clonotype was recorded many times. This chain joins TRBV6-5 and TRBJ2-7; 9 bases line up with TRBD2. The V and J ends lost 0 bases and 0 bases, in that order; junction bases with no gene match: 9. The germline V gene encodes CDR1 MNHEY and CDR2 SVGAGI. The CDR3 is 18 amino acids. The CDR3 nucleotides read TGTGCCAGCAGTTACTCTTCCGGCACTAGCGGGCCCTCCTACGAGCAGTACTTC. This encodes CASSYSSGTSGPSYEQYF.

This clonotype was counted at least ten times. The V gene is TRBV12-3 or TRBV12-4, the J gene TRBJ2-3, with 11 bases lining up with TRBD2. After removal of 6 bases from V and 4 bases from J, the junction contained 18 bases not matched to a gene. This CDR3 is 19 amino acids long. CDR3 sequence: CASSYPNSGRASLADTQYF. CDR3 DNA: TGTGCCAGCAGCTACCCAAATAGCGGGAGGGCCAGTCTAGCAGATACGCAGTATTTT.

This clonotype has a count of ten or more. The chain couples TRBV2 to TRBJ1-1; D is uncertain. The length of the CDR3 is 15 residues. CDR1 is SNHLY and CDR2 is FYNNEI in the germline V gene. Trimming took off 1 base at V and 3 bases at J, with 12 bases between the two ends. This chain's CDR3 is CASSEGTWSDTEAFF. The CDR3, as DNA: TGTGCCAGCAGTGAAGGAACCTGGTCAGACACTGAAGCTTTCTTT.

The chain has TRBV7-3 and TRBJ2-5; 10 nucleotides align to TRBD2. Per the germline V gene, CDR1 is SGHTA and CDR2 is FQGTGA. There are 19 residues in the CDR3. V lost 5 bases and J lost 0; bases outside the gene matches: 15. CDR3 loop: CASSPKVASGGRDQETQYF. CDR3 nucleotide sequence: TGTGCCAGCAGCCCAAAGGTGGCTAGCGGGGGCCGTGACCAAGAGACCCAGTACTTC.

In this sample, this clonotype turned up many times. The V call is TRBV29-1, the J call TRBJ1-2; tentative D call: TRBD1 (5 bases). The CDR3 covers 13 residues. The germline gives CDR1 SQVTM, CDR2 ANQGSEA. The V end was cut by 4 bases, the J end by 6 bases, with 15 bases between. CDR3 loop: CSVAGRLHNGYTF. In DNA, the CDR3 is TGCAGCGTTGCGGGACGGCTCCATAATGGCTACACCTTC.

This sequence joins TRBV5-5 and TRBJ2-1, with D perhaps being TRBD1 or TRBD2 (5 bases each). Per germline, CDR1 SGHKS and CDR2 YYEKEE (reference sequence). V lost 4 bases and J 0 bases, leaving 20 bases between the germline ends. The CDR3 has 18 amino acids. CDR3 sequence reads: CASSVGYAPGRSYNEQFF. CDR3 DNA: TGTGCCAGCAGCGTGGGCTACGCACCGGGACGCTCCTACAATGAGCAGTTCTTC.

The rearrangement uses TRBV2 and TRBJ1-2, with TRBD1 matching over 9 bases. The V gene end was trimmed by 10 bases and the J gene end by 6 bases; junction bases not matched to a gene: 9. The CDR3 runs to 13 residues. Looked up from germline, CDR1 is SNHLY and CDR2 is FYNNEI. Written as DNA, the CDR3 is TGTGCCAACCTGGGACAGGGTGGAGATGGCTACACCTTC. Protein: CANLGQGGDGYTF.

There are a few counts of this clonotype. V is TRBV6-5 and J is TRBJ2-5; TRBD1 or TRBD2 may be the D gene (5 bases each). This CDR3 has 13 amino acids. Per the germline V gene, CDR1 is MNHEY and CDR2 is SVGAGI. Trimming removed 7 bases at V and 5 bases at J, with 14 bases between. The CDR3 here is CASTTRGAETQYF. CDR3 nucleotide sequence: TGTGCCAGCACCACTCGGGGCGCGGAGACCCAGTACTTC.

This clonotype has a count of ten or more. The CDR3 nucleotides are TGCAGTGCCGCCGGGACTAGCGGGAGTAGCACAGATACGCAGTATTTT. Its translation is CSAAGTSGSSTDTQYF. V usage is TRBV20-1 and J usage is TRBJ2-3, with 14 positions matching TRBD2. Per the germline V gene, CDR1 is DFQATT and CDR2 is SNEGSKA (reference sequence). V was clipped by 6 bases and J by 0 bases; unmatched bases: 5. The CDR3 has 16 amino acids.

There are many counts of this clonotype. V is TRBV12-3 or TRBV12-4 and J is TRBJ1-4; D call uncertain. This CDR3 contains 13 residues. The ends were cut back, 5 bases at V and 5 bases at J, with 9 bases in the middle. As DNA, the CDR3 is TGTGCCAGCAGTCAACTTAGCAATGAAAAACTGTTTTTT. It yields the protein CASSQLSNEKLFF.

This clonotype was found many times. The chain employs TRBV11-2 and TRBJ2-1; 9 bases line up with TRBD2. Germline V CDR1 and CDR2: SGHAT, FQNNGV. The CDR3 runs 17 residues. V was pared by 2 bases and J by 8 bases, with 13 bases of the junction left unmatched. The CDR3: CASSLKGRLAGIDEQFF. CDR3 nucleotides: TGTGCCAGCAGCTTAAAGGGGCGGCTAGCGGGGATCGATGAGCAGTTCTTC.

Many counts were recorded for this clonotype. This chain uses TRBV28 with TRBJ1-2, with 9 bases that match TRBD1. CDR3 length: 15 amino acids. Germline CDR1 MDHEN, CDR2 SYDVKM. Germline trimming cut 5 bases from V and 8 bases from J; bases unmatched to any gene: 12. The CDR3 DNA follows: TGTGCCAGCAGTCCCGAAACAGGGGGCGCTTACGGCTACACCTTC. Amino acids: CASSPETGGAYGYTF.

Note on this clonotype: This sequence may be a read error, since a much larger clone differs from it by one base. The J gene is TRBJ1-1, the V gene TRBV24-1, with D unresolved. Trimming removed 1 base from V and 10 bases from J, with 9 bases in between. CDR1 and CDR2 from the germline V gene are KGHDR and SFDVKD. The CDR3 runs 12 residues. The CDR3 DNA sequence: TGTGCCACCAGTGATTTAGGGAAGGGAGCTTTCTTT. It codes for CATSDLGKGAFF.

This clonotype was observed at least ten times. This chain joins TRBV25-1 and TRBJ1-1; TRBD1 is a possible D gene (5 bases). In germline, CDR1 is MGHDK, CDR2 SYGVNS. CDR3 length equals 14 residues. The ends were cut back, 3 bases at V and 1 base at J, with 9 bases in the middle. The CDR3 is CASSDGGANTEAFF. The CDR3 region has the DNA TGTGCCAGCAGTGATGGCGGGGCGAACACTGAAGCTTTCTTT.

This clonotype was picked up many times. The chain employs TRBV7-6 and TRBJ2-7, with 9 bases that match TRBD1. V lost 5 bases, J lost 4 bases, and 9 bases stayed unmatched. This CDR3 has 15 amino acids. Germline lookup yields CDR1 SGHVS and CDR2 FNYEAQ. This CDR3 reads CASSARPGQGYEQYF. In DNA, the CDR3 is TGTGCCAGCAGCGCCCGCCCGGGACAGGGTTACGAGCAGTACTTC.